This TCR beta chain was sequenced in a study of blood T cell repertoires in COVID-19. Assay used: immunoSEQ multiplex PCR; TCRdb lists only in-frame clones, some missing. The sample includes about 120,000 clones, around three quarters of them seen just once. This CDR3 has 14 residues. CDR1 SGHDT and CDR2 YYEEEE come from the germline V gene. Trimming removed 6 bases from V and 4 bases from J, with 16 bases in between. The chain uses TRBV5-6 and TRBJ1-2; tentative D call: TRBD1 (5 bases). Sample: peripheral blood. The clonotype comes from a man aged 40-50 years with active or convalescent COVID-19. In DNA, the CDR3 is TGTGCCAGCACCCGAGGCAGGGAGGCCTATGGCTACACCTTC. This codes for CASTRGREAYGYTF.